This entry lists 8 T cell receptor beta chains sequenced from one sample in a study of blood T cell repertoires in COVID-19. Generated by immunoSEQ multiplex PCR, the TCRdb table keeps only in-frame clones and is missing some. The sample has some 290,000 clones, 90% seen once. Sequenced input: peripheral blood. Receptors originate from a woman aged 25 to 39 with COVID-19, enrolled during active disease.

This clone was seen just once. The genes are TRBV27 and TRBJ2-1, with 8 nucleotides matching TRBD2. The CDR3 has 15 residues. The germline gives CDR1 MNHEY, CDR2 SMNVEV (reference sequence). V was clipped by 6 bases and J by 7 bases; unmatched bases: 11. The CDR3 sequence: CASRHRTGGGNEQFF. In DNA form, the CDR3 reads TGTGCCAGCAGGCACCGTACGGGAGGGGGAAATGAGCAGTTCTTC.

The chain carries TRBV19 and TRBJ1-3; D is unresolved. This CDR3 region has 14 residues. Germline V CDR1 and CDR2: LNHDA, SQIVND (reference sequence). Deletions cut 8 bases from V and 0 bases from J, with 11 bases between. The CDR3 DNA is TGTGCCAGTTCTCCAGGAACCTCTGGAAACACCATATATTTT. Its protein is CASSPGTSGNTIYF.

This chain uses TRBV30 with TRBJ2-7, with 7 nucleotides matching TRBD1. V gave up 2 bases and J gave up 3 bases; unmatched junction bases: 10. The germline CDR1 and CDR2 sequences are GTSNPN and SVGIG (reference sequence). There are 15 residues in the CDR3. The CDR3 sequence is CAWSITGVLFYEQYF. The CDR3 nucleotides read TGTGCCTGGAGTATAACAGGGGTCCTATTCTACGAGCAGTACTTC.

A remark on this clone: A junction boundary mismatches the germline segment, possibly from a read error. The chain has TRBV18 and TRBJ2-1; perhaps TRBD1 as D (6 bases). The CDR3 runs to 14 residues. Germline CDR1 KGHSH, CDR2 LQKENI. CDR3 coding DNA: TGTGCTAGCTCACCACGCCAGGGGCTTAGTGAGCAGTTCTTC. This codes for CASSPRQGLSEQFF.

The chain's CDR3 is CASSLGLADGTDTQYF. As DNA, the CDR3 is TGTGCCAGCAGCTTAGGACTAGCGGATGGCACAGATACGCAGTATTTT. The rearrangement joins TRBV7-8 to TRBJ2-3; 9 nucleotides line up with TRBD2. Trimming took 1 base from V and 1 from J; bases not matched to a gene: 3. Germline CDR1 SGHVS, CDR2 FQNEAQ. There are 16 residues in the CDR3.

This clone appeared once. V is TRBV25-1 and J is TRBJ1-6; D is undetermined. Per germline, CDR1 MGHDK and CDR2 SYGVNS. The CDR3 is 13 residues long. The V end lost 1 base, the J end lost 8 bases, and 6 bases lay between the germline ends. CDR3 in amino acids: CASSEFLYSPLHF. The CDR3 coding sequence is TGTGCCAGCAGTGAATTTCTCTATTCACCCCTCCACTTT.

The gene calls are TRBV30 and TRBJ2-7; no reliable D call. The V end was cut by 0 bases, the J end by 3 bases, with 9 bases between. Germline CDR1 is GTSNPN and CDR2 is SVGIG (reference sequence). The CDR3 contains 13 residues. CDR3 residues: CAWSVSAVYEQYF. In nucleotides, the CDR3 is TGTGCCTGGAGTGTGTCTGCGGTCTACGAGCAGTACTTC.

The rearrangement joins TRBV5-8 to TRBJ2-7; 7 bases agree with TRBD2. Germline values: CDR1 SGHTS, CDR2 YDEGEE. CDR3 length equals 15 residues. Trimming removed 2 bases from V and 4 bases from J; junction bases left unmatched: 9. The CDR3 region is CASSLTSALPYEQYF. Written as DNA, the CDR3 is TGTGCCAGCAGCTTAACTAGCGCTCTCCCTTACGAGCAGTACTTC. The variable domain in full, completed from reference TRBV5-8 and TRBJ2-7, reads EAGVTQSPTHLIKTRGQQATLRCSPISGHTSVYWYQQALGLGLQFLLWYDEGEERNRGNFPPRFSGRQFPNYSSELNVNALELEDSALYLCASSLTSALPYEQYFGPGTRLTVT.